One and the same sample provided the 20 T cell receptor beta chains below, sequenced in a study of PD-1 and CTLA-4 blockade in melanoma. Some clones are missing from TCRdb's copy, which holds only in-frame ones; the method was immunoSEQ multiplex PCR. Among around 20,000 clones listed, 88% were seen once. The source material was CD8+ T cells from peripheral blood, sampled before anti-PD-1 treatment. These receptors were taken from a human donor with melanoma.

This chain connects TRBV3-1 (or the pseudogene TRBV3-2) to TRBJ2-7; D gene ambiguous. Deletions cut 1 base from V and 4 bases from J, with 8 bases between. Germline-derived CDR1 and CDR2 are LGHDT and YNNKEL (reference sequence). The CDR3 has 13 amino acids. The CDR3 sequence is CASSQVERYEQYF. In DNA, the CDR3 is TGTGCCAGCAGCCAAGTTGAAAGGTACGAGCAGTACTTC.

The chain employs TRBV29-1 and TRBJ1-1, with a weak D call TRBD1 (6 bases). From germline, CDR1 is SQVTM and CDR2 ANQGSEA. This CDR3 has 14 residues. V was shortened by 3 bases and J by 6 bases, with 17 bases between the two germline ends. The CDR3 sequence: CSVEVRNRAAEAFF. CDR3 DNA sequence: TGCAGCGTTGAGGTTCGGAACAGGGCGGCTGAAGCTTTCTTT.

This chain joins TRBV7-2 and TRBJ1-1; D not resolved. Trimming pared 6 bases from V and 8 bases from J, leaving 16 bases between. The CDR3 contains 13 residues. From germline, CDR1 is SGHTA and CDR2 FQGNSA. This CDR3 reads CASSHPRGGEAFF. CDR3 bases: TGTGCCAGCAGTCACCCCCGGGGAGGGGAAGCTTTCTTT.

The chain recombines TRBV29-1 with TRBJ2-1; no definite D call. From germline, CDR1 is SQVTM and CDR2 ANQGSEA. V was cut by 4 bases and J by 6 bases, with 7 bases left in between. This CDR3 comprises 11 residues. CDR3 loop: CSVGAGNEQFF. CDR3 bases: TGCAGCGTTGGTGCCGGCAATGAGCAGTTCTTC.

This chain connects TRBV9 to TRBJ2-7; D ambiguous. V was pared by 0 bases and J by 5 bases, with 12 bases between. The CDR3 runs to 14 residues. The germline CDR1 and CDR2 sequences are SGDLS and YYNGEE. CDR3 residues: CASSVGRFPHEQYF. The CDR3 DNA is TGTGCCAGCAGCGTAGGACGATTCCCCCACGAGCAGTACTTC. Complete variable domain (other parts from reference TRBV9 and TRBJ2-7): DSGVTQTPKHLITATGQRVTLRCSPRSGDLSVYWYQQSLDQGLQFLIQYYNGEERAKGNILERFSAQQFPDLHSELNLSSLELGDSALYFCASSVGRFPHEQYFGPGTRLTVT.

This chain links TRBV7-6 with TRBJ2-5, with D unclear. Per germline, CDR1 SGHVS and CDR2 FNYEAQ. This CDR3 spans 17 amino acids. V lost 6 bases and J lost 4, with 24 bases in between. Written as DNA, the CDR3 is TGTGCCAGCAGTCTCACAGCAGGTCCGAGATTGGGAGAGACCCAGTACTTC. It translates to CASSLTAGPRLGETQYF.

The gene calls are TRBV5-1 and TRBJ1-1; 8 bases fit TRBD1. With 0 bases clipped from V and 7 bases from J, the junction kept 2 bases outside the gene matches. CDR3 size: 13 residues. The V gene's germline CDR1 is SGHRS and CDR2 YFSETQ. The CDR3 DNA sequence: TGCGCCAGCAGCTTGGGGACAGGGCTTGAAGCTTTCTTT. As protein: CASSLGTGLEAFF.

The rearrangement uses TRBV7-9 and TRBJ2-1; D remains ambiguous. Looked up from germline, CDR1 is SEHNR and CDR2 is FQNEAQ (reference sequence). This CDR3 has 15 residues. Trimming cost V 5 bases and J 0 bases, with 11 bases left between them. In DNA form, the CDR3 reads TGTGCCAGCAGCCCGACGTTGAGCTCCTACAATGAGCAGTTCTTC. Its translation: CASSPTLSSYNEQFF.

The CDR3 sequence is CASSLRQGITGELFF. The CDR3 coding sequence is TGTGCCAGCAGTTTGAGGCAGGGAATCACCGGGGAGCTGTTTTTT. The rearrangement links TRBV27 to TRBJ2-2; D may be TRBD1 (5 bases). This CDR3 region has 15 residues. Germline CDR1 is MNHEY and CDR2 is SMNVEV (reference sequence). Deletions cut 3 bases from V and 4 bases from J, with 12 bases between.

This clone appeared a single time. In nucleotides, the CDR3 is TGTGCCAGCAGTTTAGAGGGGGTGGCCTACAATGAGCAGTTCTTC. This sequence encodes CASSLEGVAYNEQFF. The chain carries TRBV7-3 and TRBJ2-1; a possible D gene is TRBD1 (6 bases). The CDR3 covers 15 residues. The V gene lost 6 bases and the J gene lost 2 bases, with 14 bases spanning the gap. Germline V gene lookup returns CDR1 SGHTA and CDR2 FQGTGA.

CDR3: CASSQAKGPYEQYF. The CDR3 DNA is TGCGCCAGCAGCCAAGCAAAGGGTCCCTACGAGCAGTACTTC. This rearrangement joins TRBV4-1 to TRBJ2-7, with D uncertain. V shed 1 base and J shed 2 bases, with 9 bases lying between them. The CDR3 runs 14 residues. CDR1 is MGHRA and CDR2 is YSYEKL in the germline V gene.

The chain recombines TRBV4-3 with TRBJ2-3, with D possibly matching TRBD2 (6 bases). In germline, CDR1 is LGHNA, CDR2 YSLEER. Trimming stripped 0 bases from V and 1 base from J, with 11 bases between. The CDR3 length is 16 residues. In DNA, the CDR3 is TGCGCCAGCAGCCAAGATTCGGGGGTTGGCACAGATACGCAGTATTTT. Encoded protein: CASSQDSGVGTDTQYF.

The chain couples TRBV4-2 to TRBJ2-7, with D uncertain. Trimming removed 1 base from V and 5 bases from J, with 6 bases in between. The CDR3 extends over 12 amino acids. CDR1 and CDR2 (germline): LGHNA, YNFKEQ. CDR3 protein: CASSQVSNEQYF. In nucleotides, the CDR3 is TGTGCCAGCAGCCAAGTTTCGAACGAGCAGTACTTC.

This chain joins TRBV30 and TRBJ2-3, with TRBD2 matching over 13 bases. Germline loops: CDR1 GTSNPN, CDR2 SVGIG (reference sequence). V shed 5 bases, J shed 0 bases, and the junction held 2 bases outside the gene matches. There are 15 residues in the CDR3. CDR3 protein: CAWAGLAGSTDTQYF. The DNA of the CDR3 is TGTGCCTGGGCGGGACTAGCGGGGAGCACAGATACGCAGTATTTT.

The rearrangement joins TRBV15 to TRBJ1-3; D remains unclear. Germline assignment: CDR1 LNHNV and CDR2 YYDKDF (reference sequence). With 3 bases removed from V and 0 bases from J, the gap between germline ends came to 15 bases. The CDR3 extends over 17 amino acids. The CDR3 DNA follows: TGTGCCACCAGCAGTGGCAGAGGGCCAAGCTCTGGAAACACCATATATTTT. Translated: CATSSGRGPSSGNTIYF.

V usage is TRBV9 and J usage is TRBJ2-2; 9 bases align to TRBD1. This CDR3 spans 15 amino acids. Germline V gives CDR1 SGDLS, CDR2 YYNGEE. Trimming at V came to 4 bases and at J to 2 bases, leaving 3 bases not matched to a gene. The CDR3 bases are TGTGCCAGCAGCCGGACAGGGGCAAACACCGGGGAGCTGTTTTTT. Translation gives CASSRTGANTGELFF.

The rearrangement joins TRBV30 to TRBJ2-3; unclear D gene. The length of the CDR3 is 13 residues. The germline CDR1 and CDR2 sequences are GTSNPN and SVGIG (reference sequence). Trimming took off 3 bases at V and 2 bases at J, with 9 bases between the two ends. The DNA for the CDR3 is TGTGCCTGGAGGTTAACTATCACAGATACGCAGTATTTT. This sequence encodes CAWRLTITDTQYF.

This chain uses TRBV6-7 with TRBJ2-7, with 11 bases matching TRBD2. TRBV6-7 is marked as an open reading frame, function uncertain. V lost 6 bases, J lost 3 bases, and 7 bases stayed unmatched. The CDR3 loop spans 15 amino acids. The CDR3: CASSDTSGGLYEQYF. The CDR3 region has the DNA TGTGCCAGCAGCGATACTAGCGGGGGCCTCTACGAGCAGTACTTC.

CDR3 DNA sequence: TGTGCCAGCAGCTTGGTATCACAGATGAAAGAGACCCAGTACTTC. It encodes CASSLVSQMKETQYF. This chain uses TRBV5-4 with TRBJ2-5; D gene unclear. CDR1 is SGHNT, CDR2 YYREEE, per germline (reference sequence). The CDR3 covers 15 residues. V lost 0 bases, J lost 3 bases, and 12 bases lay in between.

CDR3: CASSFSTDEAFF. CDR3 nucleotide sequence: TGTGCCAGCAGCTTCTCGACAGATGAAGCTTTCTTT. This rearrangement joins TRBV11-1 to TRBJ1-1; possible D gene TRBD1, 5 bases. The V and J ends lost 3 bases and 7 bases respectively, with 9 bases between them. Germline CDR1 SGHAT, CDR2 FQDESV (reference sequence). The CDR3 extends over 12 amino acids.